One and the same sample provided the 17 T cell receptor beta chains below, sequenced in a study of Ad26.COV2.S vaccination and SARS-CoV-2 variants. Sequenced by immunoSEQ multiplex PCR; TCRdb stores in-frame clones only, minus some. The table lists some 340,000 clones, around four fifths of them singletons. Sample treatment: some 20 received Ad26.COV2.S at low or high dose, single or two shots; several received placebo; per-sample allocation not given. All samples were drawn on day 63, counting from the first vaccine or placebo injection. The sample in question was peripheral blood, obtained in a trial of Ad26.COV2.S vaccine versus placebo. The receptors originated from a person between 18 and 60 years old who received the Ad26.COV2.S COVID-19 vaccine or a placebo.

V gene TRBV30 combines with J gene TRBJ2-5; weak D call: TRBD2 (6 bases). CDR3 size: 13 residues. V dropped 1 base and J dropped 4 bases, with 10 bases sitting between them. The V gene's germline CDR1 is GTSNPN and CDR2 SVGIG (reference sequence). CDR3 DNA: TGTGCCTGGAGTGCCGGGAGATCAGAGACCCAGTACTTC. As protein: CAWSAGRSETQYF.

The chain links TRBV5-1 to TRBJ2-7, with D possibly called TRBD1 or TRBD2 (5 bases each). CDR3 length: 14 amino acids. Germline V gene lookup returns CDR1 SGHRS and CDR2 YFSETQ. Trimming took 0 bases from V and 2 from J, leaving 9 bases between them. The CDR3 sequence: CASSLGDATYEQYF. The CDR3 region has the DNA TGCGCCAGCAGCTTGGGGGACGCGACCTACGAGCAGTACTTC.

The CDR3 DNA follows: TGTGCCAGCAGCCACCGGGACAGGACCAATGAAGCTTTCTTT. Protein: CASSHRDRTNEAFF. The rearrangement links TRBV7-9 to TRBJ1-1; TRBD1 matches 8 bases. The length of the CDR3 is 14 residues. Looked up from germline, CDR1 is SEHNR and CDR2 is FQNEAQ (reference sequence). With V trimmed by 5 bases and J by 7 bases, 9 bases remained unmatched.

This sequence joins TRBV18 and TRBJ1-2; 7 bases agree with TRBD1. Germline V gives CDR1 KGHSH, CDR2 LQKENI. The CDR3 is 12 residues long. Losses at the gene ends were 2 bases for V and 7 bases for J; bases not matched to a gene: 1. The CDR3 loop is CASSPGDSGYTF. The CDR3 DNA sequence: TGTGCCAGCTCACCAGGGGACAGTGGCTACACCTTC.

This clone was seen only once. CDR3 bases: TGTGCCAGCAGTGCAGGTCTAGTTGCGGGCCAAGAGACCCAGTACTTC. Its protein product is CASSAGLVAGQETQYF. The V call is TRBV2, the J call TRBJ2-5; D is possibly TRBD2 (5 bases). Between the trimmed V and J ends, which lost 4 bases and 1 base, there was a span of 16 bases. There are 16 residues in the CDR3. Per germline, CDR1 SNHLY and CDR2 FYNNEI.

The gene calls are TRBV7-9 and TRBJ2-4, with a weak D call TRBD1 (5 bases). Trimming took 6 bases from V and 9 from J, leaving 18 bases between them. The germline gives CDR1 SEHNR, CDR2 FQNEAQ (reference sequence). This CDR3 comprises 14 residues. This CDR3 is CASRPTGTYGIQYF. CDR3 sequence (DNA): TGTGCCAGCAGACCTACAGGAACCTACGGCATTCAGTACTTC.

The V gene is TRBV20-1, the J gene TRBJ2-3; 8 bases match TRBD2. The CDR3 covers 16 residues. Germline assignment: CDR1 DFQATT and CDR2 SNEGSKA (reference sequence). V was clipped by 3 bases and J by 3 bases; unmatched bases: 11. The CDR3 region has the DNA TGCAGTGCTAGTTCGGGTCGGGGGGGCTTGACAGATACGCAGTATTTT. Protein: CSASSGRGGLTDTQYF.

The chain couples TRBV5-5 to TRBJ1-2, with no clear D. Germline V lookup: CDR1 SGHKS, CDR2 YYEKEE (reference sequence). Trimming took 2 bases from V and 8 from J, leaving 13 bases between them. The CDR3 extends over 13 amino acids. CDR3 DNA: TGTGCCAGCAGCTTACAGAACCGCCGAGGCTACACCTTC. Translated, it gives CASSLQNRRGYTF.

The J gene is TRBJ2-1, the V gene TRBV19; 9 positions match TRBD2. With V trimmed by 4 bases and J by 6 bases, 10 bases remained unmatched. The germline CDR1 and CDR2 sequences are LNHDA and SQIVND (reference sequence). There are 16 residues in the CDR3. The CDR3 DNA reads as TGTGCCAGTAGTAAAATAGTTGGCGGGGGGGTCAATGAGCAGTTCTTC. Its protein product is CASSKIVGGGVNEQFF.

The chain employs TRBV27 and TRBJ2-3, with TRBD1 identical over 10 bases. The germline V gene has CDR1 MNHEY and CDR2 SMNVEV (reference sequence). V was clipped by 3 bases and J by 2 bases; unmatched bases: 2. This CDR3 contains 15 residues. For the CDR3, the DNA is TGTGCCAGCAGTTTGGACAGGGGGTACACAGATACGCAGTATTTT. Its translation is CASSLDRGYTDTQYF.

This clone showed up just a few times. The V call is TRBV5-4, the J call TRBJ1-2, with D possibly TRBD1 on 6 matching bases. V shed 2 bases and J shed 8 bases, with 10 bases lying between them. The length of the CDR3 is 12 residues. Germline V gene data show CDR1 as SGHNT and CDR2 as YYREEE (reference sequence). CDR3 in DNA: TGTGCCAGCAGCTTAAACGACAGGGGCTACACCTTC. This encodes CASSLNDRGYTF. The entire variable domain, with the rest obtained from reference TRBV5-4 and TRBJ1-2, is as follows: ETGVTQSPTHLIKTRGQQVTLRCSSQSGHNTVSWYQQALGQGPQFIFQYYREEENGRGNFPPRFSGLQFPNYSSELNVNALELDDSALYLCASSLNDRGYTFGSGTRLTVV.

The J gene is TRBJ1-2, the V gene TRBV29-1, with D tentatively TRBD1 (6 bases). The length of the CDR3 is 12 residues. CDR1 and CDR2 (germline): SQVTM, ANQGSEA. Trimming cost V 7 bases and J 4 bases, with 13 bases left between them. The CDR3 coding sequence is TGCAGCGCCGGAGGGGGTGCCTATGGCTACACCTTC. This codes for CSAGGGAYGYTF.

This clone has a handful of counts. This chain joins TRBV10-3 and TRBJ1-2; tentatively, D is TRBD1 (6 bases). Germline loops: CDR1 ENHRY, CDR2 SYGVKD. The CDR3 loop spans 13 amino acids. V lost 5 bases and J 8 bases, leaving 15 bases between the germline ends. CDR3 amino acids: CAISPDRSGGYTF. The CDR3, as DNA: TGTGCCATCAGTCCCGACAGGAGTGGCGGCTACACCTTC.

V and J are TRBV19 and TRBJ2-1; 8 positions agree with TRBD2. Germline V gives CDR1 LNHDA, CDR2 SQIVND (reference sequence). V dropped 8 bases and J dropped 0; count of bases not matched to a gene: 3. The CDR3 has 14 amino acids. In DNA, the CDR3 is TGTGCCAGTGATAGCGGGGCCTCCTACAATGAGCAGTTCTTC. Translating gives CASDSGASYNEQFF.

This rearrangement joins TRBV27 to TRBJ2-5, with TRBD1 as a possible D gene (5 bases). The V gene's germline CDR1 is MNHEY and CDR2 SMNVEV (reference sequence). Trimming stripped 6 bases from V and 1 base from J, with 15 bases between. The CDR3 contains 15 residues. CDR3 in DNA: TGTGCCAGCAGCCCCTCCCGACAGAGCCAAGAGACCCAGTACTTC. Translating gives CASSPSRQSQETQYF.

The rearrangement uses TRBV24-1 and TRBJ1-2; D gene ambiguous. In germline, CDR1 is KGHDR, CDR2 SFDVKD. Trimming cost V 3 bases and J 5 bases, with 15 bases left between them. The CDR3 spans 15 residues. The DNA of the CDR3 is TGTGCCACCAGTGATAACTCCTACGGCGGTTATGGCTACACCTTC. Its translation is CATSDNSYGGYGYTF.

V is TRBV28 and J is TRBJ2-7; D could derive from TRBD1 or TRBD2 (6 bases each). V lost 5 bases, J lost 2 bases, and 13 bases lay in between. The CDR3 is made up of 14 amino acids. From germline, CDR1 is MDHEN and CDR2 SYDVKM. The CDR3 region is CASSKGGSTYEQYF. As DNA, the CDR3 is TGTGCCAGCAGTAAGGGGGGCAGCACCTACGAGCAGTACTTC.